The 14 T cell receptor beta chains below all came from one sample that was sequenced in a study of glioma-infiltrating T cells after dendritic cell vaccination. Measured with immunoSEQ multiplex PCR; TCRdb has only the in-frame clones, and not every one. The sample has about 94,000 clones, 80% seen once. Time point in this sample: after dendritic cell vaccination, including at tumor progression/relapse. Sequenced here: blood, sampled after dendritic cell vaccination. These receptors all stem from a human donor with glioblastoma.

The rearrangement links TRBV5-1 to TRBJ2-7, with 8 bases aligning to TRBD1. V lost 1 base to trimming and J lost 6 bases; unmatched junction nucleotides: 9. This CDR3 region has 15 residues. The germline gives CDR1 SGHRS, CDR2 YFSETQ. CDR3 loop: CASSLMDRVTGEQYF. The CDR3, as DNA: TGCGCCAGCAGCTTGATGGACAGGGTCACGGGCGAGCAGTACTTC.

The rearrangement uses TRBV7-9 and TRBJ1-2; D unclear. With 5 bases removed from V and 8 bases from J, the gap between germline ends came to 18 bases. Germline-derived CDR1 and CDR2 are SEHNR and FQNEAQ (reference sequence). The CDR3 contains 14 residues. In DNA form, the CDR3 reads TGTGCCAGCAGCCTCAACCTAAAAGATTCCGGCTACACCTTC. Residues: CASSLNLKDSGYTF.

This sequence joins TRBV27 and TRBJ2-3; D might be TRBD2 (7 bases). Germline V CDR1 and CDR2: MNHEY, SMNVEV (reference sequence). Trimming removed 7 bases at V and 1 base at J, with 15 bases between. The CDR3 sequence is 15 residues long. The CDR3 spells CASTQWGGRTDTQYF. The CDR3 DNA follows: TGTGCCAGCACCCAATGGGGGGGGCGCACAGATACGCAGTATTTT.

V usage is TRBV11-2 and J usage is TRBJ2-7; D possibly corresponds to TRBD2 (6 bases). V was trimmed by 2 bases and J by 6 bases, leaving 14 bases between them. This CDR3 is built from 14 residues. Germline loops: CDR1 SGHAT, CDR2 FQNNGV. The CDR3 loop reads CASSLQLAPSEQYF. CDR3 sequence (DNA): TGTGCCAGCAGCTTACAACTAGCTCCAAGCGAGCAGTACTTC.

V usage is TRBV6-6 and J usage is TRBJ1-1, with D perhaps TRBD1 (5 bases). Trimming left V 6 bases short and J 3 bases short, with 11 bases between. CDR3 length: 13 residues. Germline CDR1 is MNHNY and CDR2 is SVGAGI (reference sequence). The CDR3 sequence: CASSVQGDTEAFF. The DNA of the CDR3 is TGTGCCAGCAGCGTGCAGGGCGACACTGAAGCTTTCTTT.

CDR3 sequence: CASSYSRGTEAFF. The CDR3 nucleotides read TGTGCCAGCAGTTACTCGCGGGGCACTGAAGCTTTCTTT. The genes are TRBV6-5 and TRBJ1-1; D is ambiguous. Germline lookup yields CDR1 MNHEY and CDR2 SVGAGI. The CDR3 consists of 13 residues. V was clipped by 0 bases and J by 4 bases, with 6 bases between them.

CDR3 protein: CASSYRQGNYGYTF. The CDR3 coding sequence is TGTGCCAGCAGTTACAGACAGGGAAACTATGGCTACACCTTC. V gene TRBV6-6 combines with J gene TRBJ1-2; 7 nucleotides match TRBD1. V lost 2 bases and J lost 2; bases outside the gene matches: 2. The germline V gene has CDR1 MNHNY and CDR2 SVGAGI (reference sequence). CDR3 size: 14 residues.

J is TRBJ1-1 and V is TRBV5-1; 9 nucleotides match TRBD1. V lost 1 base and J lost 7; bases outside the gene matches: 2. CDR3 length: 13 residues. Germline CDR1 and CDR2: SGHRS and YFSETQ. CDR3: CASSLTGGSEAFF. The CDR3 DNA reads as TGCGCCAGCAGCTTGACAGGGGGCAGTGAAGCTTTCTTT.

Notes on this clone: Different DNA sequences within this sample yield the same CDR3. The CDR3 DNA reads TGTGCCAGCAGTACAGGGGAGTGGGGCACTGAAGCTTTCTTT. As protein: CASSTGEWGTEAFF. The chain recombines TRBV27 with TRBJ1-1; 7 nucleotides agree with TRBD1. This CDR3 is built from 14 residues. CDR1 and CDR2 (germline): MNHEY, SMNVEV (reference sequence). The V and J ends lost 5 bases and 4 bases, in that order; junction bases with no gene match: 7.

The chain employs TRBV18 and TRBJ1-2; D remains ambiguous. V lost 3 bases to trimming and J lost 8 bases, with 13 bases between them. Germline V gene data show CDR1 as KGHSH and CDR2 as LQKENI. This CDR3 has 13 residues. In DNA, the CDR3 is TGTGCCAGCTCACCTGGATCGGAGGTGGGCTACACCTTC. This codes for CASSPGSEVGYTF.

V gene TRBV30 combines with J gene TRBJ2-1; 9 bases line up with TRBD2. J was trimmed by 12 bases and V by 1 base; bases with no gene match: 7. The CDR3 extends over 13 amino acids. Germline values: CDR1 GTSNPN, CDR2 SVGIG (reference sequence). This CDR3 reads CAWSGSGGSRQFF. Here the CDR3 DNA reads TGTGCCTGGAGTGGGAGCGGGGGGTCCAGGCAGTTCTTC.

The V gene is TRBV30, the J gene TRBJ2-7; 7 bases agree with TRBD1. The germline gives CDR1 GTSNPN, CDR2 SVGIG (reference sequence). This CDR3 is 13 amino acids long. Trimming at V came to 5 bases and at J to 3 bases, leaving 7 bases not matched to a gene. CDR3 loop: CAWSGQGDYEQYF. The CDR3 nucleotides are TGTGCCTGGTCCGGGCAGGGGGACTACGAGCAGTACTTC. The whole variable domain, filled in from reference TRBV30 and TRBJ2-7, reads SQTIHQWPATLVQPVGSPLSLECTVEGTSNPNLYWYRQAAGRGLQLLFYSVGIGQISSEVPQNLSASRPQDRQFILSSKKLLLSDSGFYLCAWSGQGDYEQYFGPGTRLTVT.

This clone came up once. The chain is built from TRBV2 and TRBJ1-2; maybe TRBD1 (6 bases). The V end lost 5 bases, the J end lost 2 bases, and 15 bases lay between the germline ends. Germline values: CDR1 SNHLY, CDR2 FYNNEI. The CDR3 sequence is 15 residues long. The CDR3 is CASSLATGLNYGYTF. CDR3 sequence (DNA): TGTGCCAGCAGTTTGGCGACAGGCCTAAACTATGGCTACACCTTC.

V and J are TRBV7-9 and TRBJ2-3, with 7 positions matching TRBD2. Per the germline V gene, CDR1 is SEHNR and CDR2 is FQNEAQ (reference sequence). The length of the CDR3 is 15 residues. The V and J ends lost 5 bases and 1 base, in that order; junction bases with no gene match: 6. This chain's CDR3 is CASSPPSGGTDTQYF. As DNA, the CDR3 is TGTGCCAGCAGCCCCCCGAGCGGGGGCACAGATACGCAGTATTTT.